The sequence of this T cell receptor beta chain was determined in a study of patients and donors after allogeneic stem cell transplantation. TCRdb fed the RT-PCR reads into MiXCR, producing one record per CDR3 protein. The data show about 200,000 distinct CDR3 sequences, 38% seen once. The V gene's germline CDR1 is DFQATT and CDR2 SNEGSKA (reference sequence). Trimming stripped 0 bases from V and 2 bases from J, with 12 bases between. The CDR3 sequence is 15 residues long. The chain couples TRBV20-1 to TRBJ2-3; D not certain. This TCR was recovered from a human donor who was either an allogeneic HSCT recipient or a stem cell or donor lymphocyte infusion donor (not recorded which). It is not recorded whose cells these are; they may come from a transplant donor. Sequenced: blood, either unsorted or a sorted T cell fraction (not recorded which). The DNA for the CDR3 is TGCAGTGCTAGAGATCTTGCCTCCTCCACAGATACGCAGTATTTT. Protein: CSARDLASSTDTQYF.